Each of the 26 T cell receptor beta chains below was sequenced from the same sample in a study of T cells in Graves' hyperthyroidism and ophthalmopathy. TCR beta CDR3 regions were amplified from RNA. First-round RT-PCR of the TCR CDR3 relied on the HTBI primer set. TCRdb itself ran the multiplex PCR reads through MiXCR, one entry per CDR3 protein. The top ten clones hold over 45% of a sample with around 490,000 distinct CDR3 sequences, just under 20% of them seen once. Source material: blood. Receptors originate from a man in his forties with Graves' ophthalmopathy.

This clonotype was recorded a few times. The V and J genes are TRBV20-1 and TRBJ2-6, with no clear D. Germline V gives CDR1 DFQATT, CDR2 SNEGSKA (reference sequence). The ends were cut back, 6 bases at V and 1 base at J, with 10 bases in the middle. There are 14 residues in the CDR3. The CDR3 region is CSAFRRSGANVLTF. The CDR3 region has the DNA TGCAGTGCCTTTCGTAGGTCTGGGGCCAACGTCCTGACTTTC.

This clonotype was found a few times. V usage is TRBV4-3 and J usage is TRBJ2-7; D is possibly TRBD1 (5 bases). CDR3 length: 15 residues. Germline V gene sequence: CDR1 LGHNA, CDR2 YSLEER. With 0 bases removed from V and 5 bases from J, the gap between germline ends came to 14 bases. CDR3 DNA sequence: TGCGCCAGCAGCCAAGATGGAAAGGGGTCGGACGAGCAGTACTTC. Its protein is CASSQDGKGSDEQYF.

In this sample, this clonotype turned up a few times. This chain links TRBV18 with TRBJ1-6; D not certain. Trimming left V 1 base short and J 8 bases short, with 15 bases between. The germline gives CDR1 KGHSH, CDR2 LQKENI. The CDR3 is made up of 16 amino acids. The DNA for the CDR3 is TGTGCCAGCTCACCACTTCCGCCCATGACCGATTCACCCCTCCACTTT. Amino acid sequence: CASSPLPPMTDSPLHF.

V is TRBV11-2 and J is TRBJ2-1, with 10 positions matching TRBD2. Germline assignment: CDR1 SGHAT and CDR2 FQNNGV. This CDR3 has 18 amino acids. V lost 6 bases, J lost 2 bases, and 13 bases stayed unmatched. Here the CDR3 DNA reads TGTGCCAGCAGATCACTAGCGGGACGATCGGCTCCCTACAATGAGCAGTTCTTC. Translated, it gives CASRSLAGRSAPYNEQFF.

This clonotype appeared a single time. V is TRBV20-1 and J is TRBJ2-7; TRBD2 is a possible D gene (5 bases). The V gene lost 5 bases and the J gene lost 1 base, with 15 bases spanning the gap. This CDR3 region has 14 residues. Germline values: CDR1 DFQATT, CDR2 SNEGSKA (reference sequence). This CDR3 is CSALGHGGSYEQYF. The CDR3, as DNA: TGCAGTGCTCTCGGTCACGGCGGGTCCTACGAGCAGTACTTC.

This rearrangement joins TRBV7-9 to TRBJ1-3, with D possibly matching TRBD1 (5 bases). This CDR3 has 16 residues. Per germline, CDR1 SEHNR and CDR2 FQNEAQ (reference sequence). V dropped 5 bases and J dropped 0 bases, with 14 bases sitting between them. The CDR3 reads CASSLRGTISGNTIYF. CDR3 DNA: TGTGCCAGCAGCCTCCGGGGCACGATCTCTGGAAACACCATATATTTT.

This clonotype appeared many times. This sequence joins TRBV20-1 and TRBJ2-1; 10 bases are a match to TRBD2. Per germline, CDR1 DFQATT and CDR2 SNEGSKA (reference sequence). The CDR3 spans 14 residues. V dropped 1 base and J dropped 4; count of bases not matched to a gene: 1. In DNA form, the CDR3 reads TGCAGTGCTAGAGGGACTAGCGGATACAATGAGCAGTTCTTC. Translation gives CSARGTSGYNEQFF.

V and J are TRBV28 and TRBJ2-6; 10 bases are shared with TRBD2. V shed 2 bases, J shed 2 bases, and the junction held 9 bases outside the gene matches. CDR1 is MDHEN, CDR2 SYDVKM, per germline. The CDR3 consists of 19 residues. This chain's CDR3 is CASSLASGSVMAGANVLTF. The CDR3 DNA sequence: TGTGCCAGCAGTTTAGCTAGCGGGAGTGTTATGGCTGGGGCCAACGTCCTGACTTTC.

This clonotype was detected only a few times. The rearrangement uses TRBV6-5 and TRBJ1-1; 11 positions agree with TRBD1. CDR3 length: 14 residues. Germline lookup yields CDR1 MNHEY and CDR2 SVGAGI. Trimming took 3 bases from V and 5 from J; bases not matched to a gene: 2. The CDR3 sequence: CASSYGQGATEAFF. CDR3 bases: TGTGCCAGCAGTTATGGACAGGGGGCGACTGAAGCTTTCTTT.

In its sample, this clonotype was seen many times. V usage is TRBV2 and J usage is TRBJ2-1; tentatively, D is TRBD2 (5 bases). V was trimmed by 6 bases and J by 15 bases, leaving 18 bases between them. CDR3 length: 12 amino acids. The germline CDR1 and CDR2 sequences are SNHLY and FYNNEI. The CDR3 reads CASRLFREGLFF. CDR3 DNA: TGTGCCAGCAGACTATTCCGGGAAGGCTTGTTCTTC.

The rearrangement links TRBV10-3 to TRBJ2-7, with TRBD1 as a possible D gene (6 bases). The germline V and J ends were trimmed by 7 bases and 2 bases, with 15 bases remaining between them. This CDR3 region has 14 residues. Germline lookup yields CDR1 ENHRY and CDR2 SYGVKD. CDR3 nucleotides: TGTGCCATCACCCCCCCGGACAGACCCTACGAGCAGTACTTC. It encodes CAITPPDRPYEQYF.

The chain uses TRBV4-1 and TRBJ1-6, with D perhaps TRBD1 (5 bases). The CDR3 spans 14 residues. CDR1 and CDR2 from the germline V gene are MGHRA and YSYEKL. V lost 0 bases to trimming and J lost 11 bases, with 11 bases between them. CDR3 bases: TGCGCCAGCAGCCAAGAGGAGGGGATTCCACCCCTCCACTTT. Protein product: CASSQEEGIPPLHF.

This clonotype was detected a few times. The rearrangement joins TRBV7-2 to TRBJ2-3; TRBD2 matches 10 bases. V was clipped by 5 bases and J by 8 bases; unmatched bases: 16. From germline, CDR1 is SGHTA and CDR2 FQGNSA. CDR3 size: 17 residues. The CDR3 sequence: CASSEGSGAGGPGTQYF. CDR3 nucleotide sequence: TGTGCCAGCAGCGAGGGTTCCGGAGCGGGGGGGCCTGGTACGCAGTATTTT.

The rearrangement links TRBV28 to TRBJ2-2; 8 bases align to TRBD1. Germline values: CDR1 MDHEN, CDR2 SYDVKM. CDR3 length equals 13 residues. V lost 7 bases and J lost 9; bases outside the gene matches: 7. The chain's CDR3 is CASNPQGARELFF. CDR3 in DNA: TGTGCCAGCAATCCTCAGGGGGCCCGGGAGCTGTTTTTT.

This clonotype came up many times. The genes are TRBV28 and TRBJ1-2; possibly TRBD1 for D (6 bases). There are 12 residues in the CDR3. V lost 7 bases, J lost 5 bases, and 11 bases lay in between. CDR1 MDHEN and CDR2 SYDVKM come from the germline V gene. The DNA of the CDR3 is TGTGCCAGCACAGGGGACGAGTATGGCTACACCTTC. This encodes CASTGDEYGYTF.

This clonotype was observed a few times. This chain joins TRBV7-9 and TRBJ1-2, with TRBD1 matching 10 bases. Germline lookup yields CDR1 SEHNR and CDR2 FQNEAQ (reference sequence). The CDR3 length is 16 residues. V shed 2 bases and J 5 bases; nucleotides not matched to a gene: 8. DNA of the CDR3: TGTGCCAGCAGCTTATCGGGACAGGGGCCCGTTTATGGCTACACCTTC. It is translated as CASSLSGQGPVYGYTF.

The table lists this clonotype with many counts. V gene TRBV13 combines with J gene TRBJ2-3; weak D call: TRBD2 (5 bases). Germline values: CDR1 PRHDT, CDR2 FYEKMQ (reference sequence). CDR3 size: 16 residues. V was cut by 4 bases and J by 1 base, with 15 bases left in between. The CDR3 nucleotides read TGTGCCAGCAGCTACTCCTCGGGGTCCGGCACAGATACGCAGTATTTT. Translation: CASSYSSGSGTDTQYF.

This clonotype was recorded many times. This chain joins TRBV12-3 or TRBV12-4 and TRBJ2-3, with TRBD2 identical over 12 bases. The CDR3 has 19 amino acids. The V segment lost 4 bases and the J segment 2 bases; nucleotides outside the gene matches: 13. Written as DNA, the CDR3 is TGTGCCAGCAGTTCTCCCGCAACCCTAGCGGGGGGGTTCACAGATACGCAGTATTTT. Protein sequence: CASSSPATLAGGFTDTQYF.

This clonotype was detected only a few times. The gene calls are TRBV12-3 or TRBV12-4 and TRBJ1-5; weak D call: TRBD1 (6 bases). The germline V and J ends were trimmed by 3 bases and 2 bases, with 8 bases remaining between them. The CDR3 length is 14 residues. CDR3 bases: TGTGCCAGCAGTTTGCACAGGGGCAATCAGCCCCAGCATTTT. Residues: CASSLHRGNQPQHF.

This clonotype came up many times. The chain uses TRBV5-1 and TRBJ2-3; 12 bases are shared with TRBD2. The V gene end was trimmed by 1 base and the J gene end by 0 bases; junction bases not matched to a gene: 6. This CDR3 contains 18 residues. Germline V gives CDR1 SGHRS, CDR2 YFSETQ. The DNA for the CDR3 is TGCGCCAGCAGCTTGACGGGACTAGCGGGTCCTAGCACAGATACGCAGTATTTT. Its translation: CASSLTGLAGPSTDTQYF.

The chain has TRBV30 and TRBJ1-2; D is unclear. CDR3 length: 13 residues. CDR1 and CDR2 from the germline V gene are GTSNPN and SVGIG (reference sequence). V was pared by 0 bases and J by 3 bases, with 8 bases between. The CDR3 protein is CAWSVRTDYGYTF. For the CDR3, the DNA is TGTGCCTGGAGTGTAAGGACTGACTATGGCTACACCTTC.

This clonotype has at least ten counts. V is TRBV6-1 and J is TRBJ1-5, with unresolved D. Trimming pared 0 bases from V and 3 bases from J, leaving 9 bases between. Germline V gene sequence: CDR1 MNHNS, CDR2 SASEGT. CDR3 length: 15 residues. CDR3 in amino acids: CASSEAGHHNQPQHF. For the CDR3, the DNA is TGTGCCAGCAGTGAAGCAGGGCACCACAATCAGCCCCAGCATTTT.

This clonotype was detected a few times. The rearrangement uses TRBV14 and TRBJ2-1; 12 nucleotides align to TRBD2. Germline V gives CDR1 SGHDN, CDR2 FVKESK. This CDR3 is 20 amino acids long. Trimming took 3 bases from V and 1 from J; bases not matched to a gene: 13. This CDR3 reads CASSHLGLAGRAMSYNEQFF. For the CDR3, the DNA is TGTGCCAGCAGCCACCTAGGACTAGCGGGACGGGCAATGTCCTACAATGAGCAGTTCTTC.

This clonotype was counted only a few times. The rearrangement uses TRBV2 and TRBJ2-7; 8 nucleotides agree with TRBD1. The CDR3 covers 14 residues. Looked up from germline, CDR1 is SNHLY and CDR2 is FYNNEI. The ends lost 4 bases at V and 1 base at J; junction bases unmatched: 3. The CDR3 DNA sequence: TGTGCCAGCAGTGGGACAGGGCGTTCCTACGAGCAGTACTTC. This codes for CASSGTGRSYEQYF. Drawing the rest from reference TRBV2 and TRBJ2-7, the complete variable domain is EPEVTQTPSHQVTQMGQEVILRCVPISNHLYFYWYRQILGQKVEFLVSFYNNEISEKSEIFDDQFSVERPDGSNFTLKIRSTKLEDSAMYFCASSGTGRSYEQYFGPGTRLTVT.

This clonotype was found a few times. The rearrangement joins TRBV12-3 or TRBV12-4 to TRBJ1-2, with D possibly TRBD1 on 5 matching bases. This CDR3 comprises 13 residues. Trimming took off 2 bases at V and 6 bases at J, with 10 bases between the two ends. DNA of the CDR3: TGTGCCAGCAGTTTATCCCGGGGCGATGGCTACACCTTC. It is translated as CASSLSRGDGYTF.

Notes on this clonotype: Possible read error: a much larger clone is one base away. The V gene is TRBV3-1, the J gene TRBJ2-1, with D tentatively TRBD2 (5 bases). Germline assignment: CDR1 LGHDT and CDR2 YNNKEL (reference sequence). The length of the CDR3 is 14 residues. The CDR3 DNA reads as TGTGCCAGCGGCCAAAGGACTGGGGACAATGAGCAGTTCTTC. The encoded protein is CASGQRTGDNEQFF.